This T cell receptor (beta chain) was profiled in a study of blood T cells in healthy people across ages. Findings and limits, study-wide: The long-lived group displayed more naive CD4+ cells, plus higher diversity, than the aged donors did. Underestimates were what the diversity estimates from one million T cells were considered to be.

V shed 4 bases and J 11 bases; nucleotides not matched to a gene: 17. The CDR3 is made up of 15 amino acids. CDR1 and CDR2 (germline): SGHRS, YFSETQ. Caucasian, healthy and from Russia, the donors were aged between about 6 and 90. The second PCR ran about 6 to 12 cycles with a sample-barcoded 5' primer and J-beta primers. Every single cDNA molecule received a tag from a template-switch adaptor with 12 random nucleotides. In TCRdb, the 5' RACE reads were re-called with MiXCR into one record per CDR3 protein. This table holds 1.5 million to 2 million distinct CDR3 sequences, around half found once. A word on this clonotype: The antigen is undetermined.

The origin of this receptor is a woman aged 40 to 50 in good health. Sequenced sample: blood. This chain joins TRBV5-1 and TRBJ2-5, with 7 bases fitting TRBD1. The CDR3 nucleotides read TGCGCCAGCAGCAGGGGACAGACCTTATACAATGAGCAGTACTTC. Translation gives CASSRGQTLYNEQYF.